One sample yielded the 22 T cell receptor beta chains listed below, sequenced in a study of cytomegalovirus exposure and HLA in healthy donors. Use of 60 Vbeta and 13 Jbeta primers characterized the PCR. Clones were sequenced by immunoSEQ multiplex PCR, and TCRdb holds only the in-frame ones, with some missing. The sample includes 150,000 to 200,000 clones, approximately 79% of them seen just once. The sample consisted of PBMCs. The receptors shown here come from a woman younger than 45 in good health and CMV-seropositive.

This clone appeared a single time. CDR3 nucleotides: TGTGCCAGCAGCTTAGAGGTTTCTAGCAGGGGCATGAACACTGAAGCTTTCTTT. Encoded protein: CASSLEVSSRGMNTEAFF. V is TRBV7-2 and J is TRBJ1-1, with D possibly matching TRBD1 (6 bases). Trimming pared 1 base from V and 0 bases from J, leaving 18 bases between. The CDR3 has 18 residues. Germline V gives CDR1 SGHTA, CDR2 FQGNSA.

V and J are TRBV2 and TRBJ2-5; D call uncertain. The germline CDR1 and CDR2 sequences are SNHLY and FYNNEI. There are 14 residues in the CDR3. Trimming stripped 1 base from V and 2 bases from J, with 8 bases between. The CDR3 nucleotides read TGTGCCAGCAGTGAAGGGCCACAACAAGAGACCCAGTACTTC. Encoded protein: CASSEGPQQETQYF.

J is TRBJ2-3 and V is TRBV9, with TRBD2 matching over 7 bases. V was pared by 3 bases and J by 0 bases, with 7 bases of the junction left unmatched. CDR3 size: 16 residues. The V gene's germline CDR1 is SGDLS and CDR2 YYNGEE. The CDR3, as DNA: TGTGCCAGCAGCGCCCGGGGGGACCCTAGCACAGATACGCAGTATTTT. As protein: CASSARGDPSTDTQYF.

This chain links TRBV20-1 with TRBJ2-5; D is ambiguous. Germline lookup yields CDR1 DFQATT and CDR2 SNEGSKA (reference sequence). The V end lost 6 bases, the J end lost 7 bases, and 12 bases lay between the germline ends. CDR3 length: 11 amino acids. The DNA for the CDR3 is TGCAGTGCGAGACCGGTCGGGACCCAGTACTTC. Translation: CSARPVGTQYF.

V usage is TRBV30 and J usage is TRBJ1-1, with 11 bases fitting TRBD1. Germline CDR1 GTSNPN, CDR2 SVGIG (reference sequence). J was trimmed by 0 bases and V by 8 bases; bases with no gene match: 2. This CDR3 is built from 13 residues. CDR3 sequence reads: CARDRGLNTEAFF. The CDR3 nucleotides read TGTGCCCGGGACAGGGGGTTGAACACTGAAGCTTTCTTT.

The V and J genes are TRBV4-2 and TRBJ2-5; 9 bases map to TRBD2. The CDR3 contains 16 residues. In germline, CDR1 is LGHNA, CDR2 YNFKEQ. Germline trimming cut 4 bases from V and 5 bases from J; bases unmatched to any gene: 11. CDR3 amino acids: CASSPTGAGGAETQYF. The DNA of the CDR3 is TGTGCCAGCAGCCCAACGGGTGCGGGGGGGGCGGAGACCCAGTACTTC.

V is TRBV4-3 and J is TRBJ2-5, with D maybe TRBD2 (5 bases). Germline V gene data show CDR1 as LGHNA and CDR2 as YSLEER. The V end was cut by 6 bases, the J end by 5 bases, with 19 bases between. The CDR3 runs to 15 residues. The CDR3: CASSSGPNRGETQYF. As DNA, the CDR3 is TGCGCCAGCAGTTCTGGACCTAACCGAGGGGAGACCCAGTACTTC.

This sequence joins TRBV27 and TRBJ1-1; D is perhaps TRBD1 (6 bases). CDR1 and CDR2 (germline): MNHEY, SMNVEV (reference sequence). The ends were cut back, 6 bases at V and 4 bases at J, with 15 bases in the middle. The CDR3 consists of 14 residues. The DNA for the CDR3 is TGTGCCAGCAGGGCAGGGGTCGGAAGCACTGAAGCTTTCTTT. It translates to CASRAGVGSTEAFF.

This clone showed up just a few times. The chain links TRBV7-2 to TRBJ2-5, with D perhaps TRBD1 (5 bases). Trimming took 0 bases from V and 2 from J, leaving 13 bases between them. The CDR3 spans 16 residues. Germline CDR1 is SGHTA and CDR2 is FQGNSA. Written as DNA, the CDR3 is TGTGCCAGCAGCTTAGCCGCGGCGGCAGGGCAAGAGACCCAGTACTTC. Translating it yields CASSLAAAAGQETQYF.

This clone was picked up a small number of times. The chain carries TRBV10-3 and TRBJ1-3; weak D call: TRBD1 (6 bases). Germline V gives CDR1 ENHRY, CDR2 SYGVKD. The CDR3 is made up of 15 amino acids. Trimming pared 0 bases from V and 1 base from J, leaving 7 bases between. CDR3 region: CAISESQGSGNTIYF. The CDR3 DNA reads as TGTGCCATCAGTGAGTCTCAGGGGTCTGGAAACACCATATATTTT.

A few counts support this clone. The rearrangement links TRBV10-3 to TRBJ2-2, with D perhaps TRBD1 (6 bases). CDR3 length equals 16 residues. The germline CDR1 and CDR2 sequences are ENHRY and SYGVKD. V lost 2 bases and J lost 0, with 10 bases in between. CDR3 DNA: TGTGCCATCAGTGAGGGACAGTCCCCGAACACCGGGGAGCTGTTTTTT. Its protein is CAISEGQSPNTGELFF.

This chain connects TRBV9 to TRBJ2-3; D is perhaps TRBD2 (5 bases). This CDR3 is built from 16 residues. Trimming left V 4 bases short and J 0 bases short, with 15 bases between. Germline lookup yields CDR1 SGDLS and CDR2 YYNGEE. The CDR3 here is CASSPRGSPSTDTQYF. The CDR3 region has the DNA TGTGCCAGCAGCCCCCGGGGTAGCCCTAGCACAGATACGCAGTATTTT.

This clone has a handful of counts. This chain links TRBV4-3 with TRBJ1-2; D is uncertain. CDR3 length: 13 amino acids. The germline V gene has CDR1 LGHNA and CDR2 YSLEER. Deletions cut 1 base from V and 7 bases from J, with 10 bases between. The CDR3 sequence is CASSQVGVSGYTF. The DNA for the CDR3 is TGCGCCAGCAGCCAAGTTGGAGTTTCTGGCTACACCTTC.

This clone was seen a few times. The rearrangement joins TRBV21-1 to TRBJ2-1; no DNA check was done on the table's D call, TRBD1. TRBV21-1 is noted as a pseudogene. The CDR3 spans 18 residues. In nucleotides, the CDR3 is TGTGCCAGCAGCAGGGGGGCCGCAGGGGGATGGTCCTACAATGAGCAGTTCTTC. Its protein product is CASSRGAAGGWSYNEQFF.

This chain connects TRBV15 to TRBJ1-1, with D perhaps TRBD1 (5 bases). Germline lookup yields CDR1 LNHNV and CDR2 YYDKDF (reference sequence). The CDR3 covers 15 residues. Trimming removed 0 bases at V and 4 bases at J, with 12 bases between. The CDR3 is CATSRDSTASTEAFF. The CDR3 coding sequence is TGTGCCACCAGCAGAGATTCGACAGCGAGCACTGAAGCTTTCTTT.

This clone was seen a single time. The J gene is TRBJ2-5, the V gene TRBV11-3; 12 nucleotides align to TRBD2. The CDR3 runs 17 residues. The germline CDR1 and CDR2 sequences are SGHNT and YENEEA. The junction had 4 bases not matched to a gene; V was cut back by 0 bases and J by 2 bases. CDR3 sequence reads: CASSLDQGLAGQETQYF. The CDR3 region has the DNA TGTGCCAGCAGCTTAGATCAAGGACTAGCGGGACAAGAGACCCAGTACTTC.

This clone was counted a few times. The CDR3 here is CASSQLPSTRDYGYTF. The CDR3 DNA reads TGCGCCAGCAGTCAACTTCCTTCGACACGCGACTATGGCTACACCTTC. The chain links TRBV23-1 to TRBJ1-2; D unclear. TRBV23-1 is an ORF for which the function is uncertain. The CDR3 has 16 amino acids. Trimming left V 2 bases short and J 3 bases short, with 16 bases between.

V gene TRBV6-1 combines with J gene TRBJ1-2, with 7 bases matching TRBD1. The germline V gene has CDR1 MNHNS and CDR2 SASEGT. CDR3 length: 14 amino acids. Trimming removed 7 bases from V and 7 bases from J; junction bases left unmatched: 12. CDR3 coding DNA: TGTGCCAGCACCGAAAATCGACAGGGAGGTGGCTACACCTTC. This codes for CASTENRQGGGYTF.

This clone was observed once. The V gene is TRBV6-5, the J gene TRBJ1-1, with 8 bases identical to TRBD1. There are 12 residues in the CDR3. Germline CDR1 MNHEY, CDR2 SVGAGI. V shed 7 bases and J 3 bases; nucleotides not matched to a gene: 1. The CDR3 sequence is CASNRGDTEAFF. For the CDR3, the DNA is TGTGCCAGCAACAGGGGGGACACTGAAGCTTTCTTT.

This chain joins TRBV27 and TRBJ2-1; 7 bases fit TRBD2. V shed 2 bases, J shed 3 bases, and the junction held 1 base outside the gene matches. This CDR3 region has 14 residues. CDR1 and CDR2 (germline): MNHEY, SMNVEV (reference sequence). CDR3 nucleotides: TGTGCCAGCAGTTTAGCGGGAGACTACAATGAGCAGTTCTTC. Its protein product is CASSLAGDYNEQFF.

This clone has more than one count but fewer than ten. This chain joins TRBV30 and TRBJ1-2; 7 nucleotides match TRBD1. Trimming removed 1 base from V and 8 bases from J; junction bases left unmatched: 16. The length of the CDR3 is 16 residues. CDR1 and CDR2 from the germline V gene are GTSNPN and SVGIG (reference sequence). The CDR3 here is CAWSDTWVRGLRGYTF. The CDR3 DNA reads as TGTGCCTGGAGTGACACCTGGGTTAGGGGGCTTAGGGGCTACACCTTC.

This chain connects TRBV11-3 to TRBJ1-2; TRBD1 might be the D (5 bases). Germline-derived CDR1 and CDR2 are SGHNT and YENEEA. The CDR3 contains 16 residues. With 1 base removed from V and 4 bases from J, the gap between germline ends came to 16 bases. The CDR3 DNA reads TGTGCCAGCAGCTTAGCGGAACCCAGGGAACCCTATGGCTACACCTTC. Its translation is CASSLAEPREPYGYTF.